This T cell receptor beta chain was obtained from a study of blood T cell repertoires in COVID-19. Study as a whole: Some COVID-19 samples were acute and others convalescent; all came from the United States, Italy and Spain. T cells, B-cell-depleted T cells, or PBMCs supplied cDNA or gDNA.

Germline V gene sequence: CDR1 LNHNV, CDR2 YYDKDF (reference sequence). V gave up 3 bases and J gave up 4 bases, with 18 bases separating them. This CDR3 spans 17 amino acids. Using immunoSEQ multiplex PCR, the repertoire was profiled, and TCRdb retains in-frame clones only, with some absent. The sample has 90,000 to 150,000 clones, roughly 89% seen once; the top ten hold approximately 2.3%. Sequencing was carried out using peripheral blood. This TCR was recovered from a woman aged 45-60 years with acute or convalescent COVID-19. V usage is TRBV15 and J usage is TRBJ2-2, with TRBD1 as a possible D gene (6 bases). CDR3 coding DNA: TGTGCCACCAGCAGGCGACAGGCCTTAAGCGGCACCGGGGAGCTGTTTTTT. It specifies CATSRRQALSGTGELFF.